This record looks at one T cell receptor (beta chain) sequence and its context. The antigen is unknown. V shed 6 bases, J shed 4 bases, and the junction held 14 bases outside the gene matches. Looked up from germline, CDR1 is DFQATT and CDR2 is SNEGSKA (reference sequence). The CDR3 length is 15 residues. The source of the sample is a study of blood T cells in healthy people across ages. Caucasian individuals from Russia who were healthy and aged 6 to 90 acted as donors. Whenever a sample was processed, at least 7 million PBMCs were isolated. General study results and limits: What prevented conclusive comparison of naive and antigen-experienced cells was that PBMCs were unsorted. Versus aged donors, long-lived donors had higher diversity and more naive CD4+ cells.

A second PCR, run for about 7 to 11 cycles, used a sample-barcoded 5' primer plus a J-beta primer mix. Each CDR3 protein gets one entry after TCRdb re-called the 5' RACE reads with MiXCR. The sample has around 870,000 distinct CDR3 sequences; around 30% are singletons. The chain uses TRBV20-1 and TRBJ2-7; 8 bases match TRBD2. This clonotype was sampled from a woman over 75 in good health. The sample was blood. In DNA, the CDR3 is TGCAGTGCCCCTGTGGCAGCGGGAGCGGGTTACGAGCAGTACTTC. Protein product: CSAPVAAGAGYEQYF.